The source of this T cell receptor (beta chain) is a study of T cells in Graves' hyperthyroidism and ophthalmopathy. With 2 bases removed from V and 2 bases from J, the gap between germline ends came to 12 bases. CDR1 SGHAT and CDR2 FQDESV come from the germline V gene (reference sequence). This CDR3 is 15 amino acids long. This clonotype was seen ten or more times. Amplified TCR beta CDR3 regions derived from RNA transcripts. During a first-round RT-PCR of the TCR CDR3, the HTBI primer set was used. TCRdb redid the calling of the multiplex PCR reads with MiXCR, one entry per CDR3 protein. Of a few hundred thousand distinct CDR3 sequences listed, 13% to 15% were seen once; the top ten hold approximately 14%.

This sequence was found in a woman between 35 and 50 years old with Graves' hyperthyroidism. The chain combines TRBV11-1 with TRBJ1-1; the D gene is possibly TRBD1 (6 bases). What was sequenced was blood. This CDR3 is CASSLSGGVNTEAFF. CDR3 coding DNA: TGTGCCAGCAGCTTATCTGGGGGCGTCAACACTGAAGCTTTCTTT.